The 32 T cell receptor beta chains listed next were all sequenced from one sample in a study of T cell responses to AZD1222 COVID-19 vaccine. This table comes from immunoSEQ multiplex PCR, and its TCRdb copy is limited to in-frame clones, with some not included. The sample shows 70,000 to 95,000 clones, roughly nine tenths of them seen only once. The sample consisted of peripheral blood, taken on day 0 of MenACWY control vaccination. These receptors came from an adult in good health.

The chain couples TRBV7-8 to TRBJ2-3; TRBD1 or TRBD2 may be the D gene (6 bases each). CDR1 SGHVS and CDR2 FQNEAQ come from the germline V gene. This CDR3 is 16 amino acids long. V was clipped by 7 bases and J by 10 bases, with 27 bases between them. The CDR3 sequence is CASTPPLRLGGSAQYF. The CDR3 DNA is TGTGCCAGCACCCCGCCCCTTCGGCTAGGGGGGTCCGCGCAGTATTTT.

The chain couples TRBV2 to TRBJ1-6; D gene unclear. CDR1 and CDR2 (germline): SNHLY, FYNNEI. CDR3 length: 13 amino acids. Trimming stripped 3 bases from V and 14 bases from J, with 14 bases between. CDR3 sequence reads: CASSETHPGALHF. The CDR3 coding sequence is TGTGCCAGCAGTGAGACTCATCCCGGGGCCCTCCACTTT.

The chain combines TRBV20-1 with TRBJ1-1; TRBD1 aligns across 9 bases. The germline CDR1 and CDR2 sequences are DFQATT and SNEGSKA (reference sequence). This CDR3 contains 13 residues. Losses at the gene ends were 3 bases for V and 3 bases for J; bases not matched to a gene: 2. CDR3 sequence (DNA): TGCAGTGCTAGTCGGACAGGGGACACTGAAGCTTTCTTT. It yields the protein CSASRTGDTEAFF.

In DNA form, the CDR3 reads TGTGCCAGCAGCTTGAGGACTGGAGAGACCCAGTACTTC. Its protein is CASSLRTGETQYF. V and J are TRBV5-6 and TRBJ2-5; TRBD2 is a possible D gene (5 bases). This CDR3 spans 13 amino acids. Trimming took off 1 base at V and 4 bases at J, with 8 bases between the two ends. Germline loops: CDR1 SGHDT, CDR2 YYEEEE. Filled out from reference TRBV5-6 and TRBJ2-5, the complete variable domain reads DAGVTQSPTHLIKTRGQQVTLRCSPKSGHDTVSWYQQALGQGPQFIFQYYEEEERQRGNFPDRFSGHQFPNYSSELNVNALLLGDSALYLCASSLRTGETQYFGPGTRLLVL.

The CDR3 coding sequence is TGCGCCAGCAGCTTGGCGCCGTCAAGCAATCAGCCCCAGCATTTT. This codes for CASSLAPSSNQPQHF. This chain links TRBV5-1 with TRBJ1-5; D remains unclear. Trimming left V 0 bases short and J 1 base short, with 8 bases between. Per the germline V gene, CDR1 is SGHRS and CDR2 is YFSETQ. This CDR3 comprises 15 residues.

This clone came up once. V gene TRBV6-6 combines with J gene TRBJ1-6, with a weak D call TRBD1 (6 bases). V lost 6 bases to trimming and J lost 10 bases, with 16 bases between them. Germline loops: CDR1 MNHNY, CDR2 SVGAGI (reference sequence). This CDR3 has 14 residues. CDR3 residues: CASRPGGLGSPLHF. In nucleotides, the CDR3 is TGTGCCAGCAGGCCCGGGGGGCTAGGGTCACCCCTCCACTTT.

This chain joins TRBV5-1 and TRBJ2-5, with 12 bases matching TRBD2. V was clipped by 1 base and J by 5 bases; unmatched bases: 6. From germline, CDR1 is SGHRS and CDR2 YFSETQ. This CDR3 region has 16 residues. CDR3 loop: CASSLSSGGAAETQYF. The CDR3 nucleotides read TGCGCCAGCAGCTTGTCTAGCGGGGGGGCTGCGGAGACCCAGTACTTC.

Turning to this clone: The same CDR3 arises from other DNA sequences in this sample as well. V usage is TRBV5-1 and J usage is TRBJ2-7, with 8 bases identical to TRBD1. Germline CDR1 is SGHRS and CDR2 is YFSETQ. The CDR3 covers 14 residues. V lost 2 bases, J lost 2 bases, and 3 bases stayed unmatched. DNA of the CDR3: TGCGCCAGCAGCTTCGGACAGGGCACCTACGAGCAGTACTTC. This codes for CASSFGQGTYEQYF.

This chain uses TRBV21-1 with TRBJ1-3. TRBV21-1 corresponds to a pseudogene. The CDR3 sequence is 14 residues long. CDR3 DNA sequence: TGTGCCAGCAGCAAACGGGGTCAGGGAAACACCATATATTTT. Protein product: CASSKRGQGNTIYF.

The chain couples TRBV19 to TRBJ2-3, with D possibly TRBD2 on 5 matching bases. Trimming took off 2 bases at V and 0 bases at J, with 9 bases between the two ends. Germline loops: CDR1 LNHDA, CDR2 SQIVND (reference sequence). The CDR3 is 15 amino acids. CDR3 DNA sequence: TGTGCCAGTAGTATAAGCGGTTATAGCACAGATACGCAGTATTTT. Its translation is CASSISGYSTDTQYF.

J is TRBJ1-2 and V is TRBV7-8; 8 nucleotides agree with TRBD1. Germline trimming cut 4 bases from V and 6 bases from J; bases unmatched to any gene: 4. The CDR3 contains 13 residues. The germline V gene encodes CDR1 SGHVS and CDR2 FQNEAQ. The CDR3 is CASSSGGFNGYTF. The CDR3 nucleotides are TGTGCCAGCAGCTCAGGGGGCTTCAATGGCTACACCTTC.

This chain links TRBV18 with TRBJ2-3; perhaps TRBD1 as D (6 bases). Per germline, CDR1 KGHSH and CDR2 LQKENI. The CDR3 totals 17 residues. The V and J ends lost 3 bases and 0 bases respectively, with 16 bases between them. Here the CDR3 reads CASSPLGQFSSTDTQYF. The CDR3 coding sequence is TGTGCCAGCTCACCCCTCGGACAGTTCTCTAGCACAGATACGCAGTATTTT.

The V call is TRBV9, the J call TRBJ1-1, with D possibly TRBD1 on 5 matching bases. With 7 bases removed from V and 3 bases from J, the gap between germline ends came to 16 bases. The CDR3 spans 14 residues. Germline CDR1 is SGDLS and CDR2 is YYNGEE. CDR3: CASGLTGYDTEAFF. The DNA of the CDR3 is TGTGCCAGCGGTCTTACAGGCTACGACACTGAAGCTTTCTTT.

The chain employs TRBV9 and TRBJ1-5; perhaps TRBD1 as D (5 bases). The germline gives CDR1 SGDLS, CDR2 YYNGEE. Trimming removed 4 bases from V and 5 bases from J, with 16 bases in between. This CDR3 has 15 amino acids. For the CDR3, the DNA is TGTGCCAGCAGCCTCACGGGGGAGCCATATCAGCCCCAGCATTTT. Residues: CASSLTGEPYQPQHF.

The chain has TRBV7-9 and TRBJ2-5, with D unresolved. Looked up from germline, CDR1 is SEHNR and CDR2 is FQNEAQ (reference sequence). With 3 bases removed from V and 1 base from J, the gap between germline ends came to 12 bases. The CDR3 is 15 amino acids. In nucleotides, the CDR3 is TGTGCCAGCAGCTTGGGTCAGCTTCTCCAAGAGACCCAGTACTTC. Translated: CASSLGQLLQETQYF.

The chain has TRBV19 and TRBJ1-2; the D gene is possibly TRBD1 (6 bases). Per the germline V gene, CDR1 is LNHDA and CDR2 is SQIVND (reference sequence). This CDR3 spans 14 amino acids. The V end lost 6 bases, the J end lost 8 bases, and 19 bases lay between the germline ends. The DNA of the CDR3 is TGTGCCAGTAGCCCTGAATTTGGGGGCCAGGGCTACACCTTC. This sequence encodes CASSPEFGGQGYTF.

The chain uses TRBV19 and TRBJ2-7, with D possibly called TRBD1 or TRBD2 (5 bases each). Trimming cost V 5 bases and J 6 bases, with 17 bases left between them. The CDR3 totals 14 residues. Looked up from germline, CDR1 is LNHDA and CDR2 is SQIVND (reference sequence). The CDR3 region is CASSPGEQVSEQYF. The CDR3 DNA follows: TGTGCCAGTAGTCCCGGGGAACAGGTTTCCGAGCAGTACTTC.

The genes are TRBV10-2 and TRBJ2-7; TRBD1 agrees at 11 bases. With 4 bases clipped from V and 5 bases from J, the junction kept 10 bases outside the gene matches. Per the germline V gene, CDR1 is WSHSY and CDR2 is SAAADI. CDR3 length equals 16 residues. This CDR3 is CASSGRDRGGYHEQYF. In DNA, the CDR3 is TGCGCCAGCAGTGGCCGGGACAGGGGGGGATACCACGAGCAGTACTTC.

The chain combines TRBV4-3 with TRBJ1-3; 9 nucleotides agree with TRBD1. Looked up from germline, CDR1 is LGHNA and CDR2 is YSLEER. The CDR3 has 15 residues. Trimming took 4 bases from V and 3 from J; bases not matched to a gene: 4. In nucleotides, the CDR3 is TGCGCCAGCAGCCCCAGGACAGGGGATGGAAACACCATATATTTT. Translating it yields CASSPRTGDGNTIYF.

The rearrangement joins TRBV5-1 to TRBJ2-1, with 9 bases lining up with TRBD1. V was clipped by 0 bases and J by 4 bases; unmatched bases: 5. The V gene's germline CDR1 is SGHRS and CDR2 YFSETQ. The CDR3 contains 16 residues. As DNA, the CDR3 is TGCGCCAGCAGCTTGGTCTCGGGACAGGGATACAATGAGCAGTTCTTC. Its translation is CASSLVSGQGYNEQFF.

The rearrangement joins TRBV7-2 to TRBJ1-2; 9 bases align to TRBD1. Per germline, CDR1 SGHTA and CDR2 FQGNSA. V was clipped by 1 base and J by 4 bases; unmatched bases: 4. CDR3 size: 15 residues. CDR3 DNA sequence: TGTGCCAGCAGCTTAGGACAGGGGGGGATCTATGGCTACACCTTC. Residues: CASSLGQGGIYGYTF.

The J gene is TRBJ2-5, the V gene TRBV7-8, with D perhaps TRBD1 (6 bases). Trimming took 1 base from V and 7 from J, leaving 13 bases between them. Germline CDR1 is SGHVS and CDR2 is FQNEAQ. The CDR3 runs 14 residues. CDR3 DNA sequence: TGTGCCAGCAGCTTAGAGACAGGACATGGGACCCAGTACTTC. Its protein product is CASSLETGHGTQYF.

CDR3 coding DNA: TGTGCCAGCAGCGACGCGGCAGGAAACACCGGGGAGCTGTTTTTT. Amino acid sequence: CASSDAAGNTGELFF. The chain combines TRBV7-9 with TRBJ2-2, with no clear D. Germline lookup yields CDR1 SEHNR and CDR2 FQNEAQ (reference sequence). The CDR3 contains 15 residues. V lost 5 bases and J 2 bases, leaving 12 bases between the germline ends.

J is TRBJ2-2 and V is TRBV9, with 7 bases identical to TRBD1. The V segment lost 4 bases and the J segment 3 bases; nucleotides outside the gene matches: 6. Germline lookup yields CDR1 SGDLS and CDR2 YYNGEE. This CDR3 region has 15 residues. The CDR3 coding sequence is TGTGCCAGCAGCAAAGGGACAGAGTACACCGGGGAGCTGTTTTTT. This codes for CASSKGTEYTGELFF.

V gene TRBV19 combines with J gene TRBJ1-4; 9 nucleotides align to TRBD1. With V trimmed by 5 bases and J by 4 bases, 5 bases remained unmatched. Per germline, CDR1 LNHDA and CDR2 SQIVND (reference sequence). This CDR3 spans 15 amino acids. The CDR3 DNA reads TGTGCCAGTAGTCCCTCGACAGGGGGTAATGAAAAACTGTTTTTT. Translated: CASSPSTGGNEKLFF. The entire variable domain, with the rest obtained from reference TRBV19 and TRBJ1-4, is as follows: DGGITQSPKYLFRKEGQNVTLSCEQNLNHDAMYWYRQDPGQGLRLIYYSQIVNDFQKGDIAEGYSVSREKKESFPLTVTSAQKNPTAFYLCASSPSTGGNEKLFFGSGTQLSVL.

This chain joins TRBV7-6 and TRBJ2-7, with 10 bases matching TRBD2. CDR3 length: 16 amino acids. The germline V gene has CDR1 SGHVS and CDR2 FNYEAQ. Trimming removed 5 bases from V and 3 bases from J; junction bases left unmatched: 10. Here the CDR3 reads CASSKSGGAPYYEQYF. The CDR3 DNA reads TGTGCCAGCAGCAAAAGCGGGGGGGCCCCTTACTACGAGCAGTACTTC.

V and J are TRBV18 and TRBJ2-3, with D perhaps TRBD1 (6 bases). V was cut by 6 bases and J by 2 bases, with 15 bases left in between. CDR3 size: 15 residues. Germline-derived CDR1 and CDR2 are KGHSH and LQKENI. The CDR3 loop is CASSVDRTYTDTQYF. CDR3 DNA: TGTGCCAGCTCCGTCGACAGGACCTACACAGATACGCAGTATTTT.

This clone was seen a single time. An end of the junction does not agree with germline; a read error may underlie this. The chain carries TRBV30 and TRBJ1-3; no firm D call. This CDR3 region has 13 residues. The germline gives CDR1 GTSNPN, CDR2 SVGIG (reference sequence). In nucleotides, the CDR3 is TGTGCCTGGTACCGGACTGCTGGGAACACCATATATTTT. It translates to CAWYRTAGNTIYF.

V gene TRBV6-5 combines with J gene TRBJ1-2, with 7 bases identical to TRBD1. The CDR3 runs to 15 residues. Germline lookup yields CDR1 MNHEY and CDR2 SVGAGI. Trimming cost V 7 bases and J 7 bases; bases outside gene matches: 15. CDR3 nucleotides: TGTGCCAGCAACCGATACAGGGGAGGGGGCAGTGGCTACACCTTC. Its translation is CASNRYRGGGSGYTF.

As DNA, the CDR3 is TGTGCCAGCAGACCGGGACAGGTGAGCAATCAGCCCCAGCATTTT. Translating it yields CASRPGQVSNQPQHF. This chain connects TRBV27 to TRBJ1-5; TRBD1 aligns across 8 bases. The CDR3 spans 15 residues. Per the germline V gene, CDR1 is MNHEY and CDR2 is SMNVEV (reference sequence). V shed 6 bases and J 1 base; nucleotides not matched to a gene: 5.

The chain has TRBV2 and TRBJ2-2; weak D call: TRBD2 (7 bases). The CDR3 runs to 15 residues. Trimming left V 3 bases short and J 7 bases short, with 15 bases between. The V gene's germline CDR1 is SNHLY and CDR2 FYNNEI. CDR3 residues: CASSDLAGASGELFF. The DNA for the CDR3 is TGTGCCAGCAGTGACTTGGCGGGGGCGAGCGGGGAGCTGTTTTTT.

This chain joins TRBV6-2 or TRBV6-3 and TRBJ2-5, with D maybe TRBD2 (6 bases). The CDR3 runs to 14 residues. V was cut by 5 bases and J by 1 base, with 11 bases left in between. From germline, CDR1 is MNHEY and CDR2 SVGEGT. The CDR3 here is CASSTLGGQETQYF. Written as DNA, the CDR3 is TGTGCCAGCAGTACCCTGGGGGGCCAAGAGACCCAGTACTTC.